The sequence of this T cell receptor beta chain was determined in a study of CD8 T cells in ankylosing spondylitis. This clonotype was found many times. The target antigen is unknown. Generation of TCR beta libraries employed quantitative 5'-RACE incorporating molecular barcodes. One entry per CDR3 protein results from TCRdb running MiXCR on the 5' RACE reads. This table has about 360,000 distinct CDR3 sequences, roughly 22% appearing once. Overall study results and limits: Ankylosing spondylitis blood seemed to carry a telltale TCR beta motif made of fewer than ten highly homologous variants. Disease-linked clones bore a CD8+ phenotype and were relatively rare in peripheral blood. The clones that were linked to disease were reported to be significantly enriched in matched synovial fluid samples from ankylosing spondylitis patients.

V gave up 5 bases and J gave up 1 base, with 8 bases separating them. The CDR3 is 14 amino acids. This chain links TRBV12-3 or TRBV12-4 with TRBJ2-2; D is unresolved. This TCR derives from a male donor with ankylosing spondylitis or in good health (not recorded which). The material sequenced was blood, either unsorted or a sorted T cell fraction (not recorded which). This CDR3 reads CASSPRENTGELFF. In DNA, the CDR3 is TGTGCCAGCAGTCCTCGAGAGAACACCGGGGAGCTGTTTTTT.